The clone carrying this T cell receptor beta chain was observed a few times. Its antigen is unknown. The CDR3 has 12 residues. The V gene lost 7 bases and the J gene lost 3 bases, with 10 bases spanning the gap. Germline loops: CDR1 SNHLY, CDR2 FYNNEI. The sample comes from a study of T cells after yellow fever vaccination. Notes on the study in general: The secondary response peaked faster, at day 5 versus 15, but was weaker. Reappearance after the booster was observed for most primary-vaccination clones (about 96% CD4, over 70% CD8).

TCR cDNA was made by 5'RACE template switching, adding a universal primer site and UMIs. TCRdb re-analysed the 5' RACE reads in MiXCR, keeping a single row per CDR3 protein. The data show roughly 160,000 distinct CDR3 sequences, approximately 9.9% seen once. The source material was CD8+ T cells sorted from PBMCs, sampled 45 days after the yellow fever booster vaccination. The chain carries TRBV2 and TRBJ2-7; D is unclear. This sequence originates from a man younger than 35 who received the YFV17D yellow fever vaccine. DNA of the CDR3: TGTGCCAGCATCTATAACGGCTACGAGCAGTACTTC. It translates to CASIYNGYEQYF.